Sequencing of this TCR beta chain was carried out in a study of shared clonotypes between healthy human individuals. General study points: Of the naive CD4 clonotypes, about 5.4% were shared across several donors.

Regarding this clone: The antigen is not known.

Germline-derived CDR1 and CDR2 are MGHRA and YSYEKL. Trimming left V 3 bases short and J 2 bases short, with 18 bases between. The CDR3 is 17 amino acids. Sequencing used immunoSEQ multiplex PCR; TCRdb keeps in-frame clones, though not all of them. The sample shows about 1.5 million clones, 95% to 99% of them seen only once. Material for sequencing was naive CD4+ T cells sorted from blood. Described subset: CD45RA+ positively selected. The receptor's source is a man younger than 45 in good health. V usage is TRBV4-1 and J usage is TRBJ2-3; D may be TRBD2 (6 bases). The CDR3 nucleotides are TGCGCCAGCAGCCAGGTTTTCGTGGGAGGTTCCACAGATACGCAGTATTTT. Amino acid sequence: CASSQVFVGGSTDTQYF.